The 14 T cell receptor beta chains given below trace back to one sample, sequenced in a study of blood T cell repertoires in COVID-19. The protocol was immunoSEQ multiplex PCR, while the TCRdb copy is restricted to in-frame clones and leaves out a portion. The repertoire includes some 64,000 clones, about 80% of them detected once, and 11% to 15% sits in the top ten. The sequencing input was peripheral blood. Every receptor here comes from a man aged 60-69 years with COVID-19, enrolled during active disease.

J is TRBJ2-3 and V is TRBV4-2; D call uncertain. CDR3 length: 12 amino acids. Germline V lookup: CDR1 LGHNA, CDR2 YNFKEQ. With 0 bases removed from V and 5 bases from J, the gap between germline ends came to 3 bases. CDR3 nucleotide sequence: TGTGCCAGCAGCCAAGATCTAGATACGCAGTATTTT. This encodes CASSQDLDTQYF.

The DNA for the CDR3 is TGTGCCAGCAGTGATCTGTCTAGCGGTTTGGGTGAGCAGTACTTC. This sequence encodes CASSDLSSGLGEQYF. V is TRBV2 and J is TRBJ2-7; 7 bases match TRBD2. J lost 7 bases, V lost 3 bases, and 12 bases had no gene match. Germline CDR1 reads SNHLY; CDR2 reads FYNNEI. The CDR3 extends over 15 amino acids. The full variable domain, with the rest looked up from reference TRBV2 and TRBJ2-7, is EPEVTQTPSHQVTQMGQEVILRCVPISNHLYFYWYRQILGQKVEFLVSFYNNEISEKSEIFDDQFSVERPDGSNFTLKIRSTKLEDSAMYFCASSDLSSGLGEQYFGPGTRLTVT.

The V and J genes are TRBV5-1 and TRBJ1-2, with 8 bases lining up with TRBD1. V gave up 5 bases and J gave up 3 bases; unmatched junction bases: 9. Germline CDR1 and CDR2: SGHRS and YFSETQ. This CDR3 spans 15 amino acids. CDR3 sequence reads: CASSPDPGGDYGYTF. The CDR3 DNA is TGCGCCAGCAGTCCGGATCCAGGGGGCGACTATGGCTACACCTTC.

The V and J genes are TRBV14 and TRBJ2-7; 7 bases are shared with TRBD2. The germline gives CDR1 SGHDN, CDR2 FVKESK. The CDR3 is 14 residues long. J gave up 3 bases and V 5 bases, and 7 bases lay outside the gene matches. The CDR3 bases are TGTGCCAGCAGCTATAGCGGGTCTTTCTACGAGCAGTACTTC. Protein product: CASSYSGSFYEQYF.

The chain carries TRBV5-1 and TRBJ2-5; 8 positions match TRBD1. The CDR3 contains 14 residues. The trim removed 4 bases at V and 5 bases at J, leaving 7 bases unmatched. CDR1 and CDR2 (germline): SGHRS, YFSETQ. The CDR3 reads CASSPGQGEETQYF. The CDR3 bases are TGCGCCAGCAGCCCCGGACAGGGCGAGGAGACCCAGTACTTC.

The V and J genes are TRBV2 and TRBJ1-2, with 7 bases identical to TRBD1. The V and J ends lost 6 bases and 2 bases, in that order; junction bases with no gene match: 3. In germline, CDR1 is SNHLY, CDR2 FYNNEI. The CDR3 covers 13 residues. CDR3 sequence (DNA): TGTGCCAGCAGGATGGACAGGAACTATGGCTACACCTTC. This sequence encodes CASRMDRNYGYTF.

The chain carries TRBV7-9 and TRBJ1-1; the D gene is possibly TRBD1 (5 bases). There are 16 residues in the CDR3. Germline-derived CDR1 and CDR2 are SEHNR and FQNEAQ (reference sequence). V was cut by 1 base and J by 1 base, with 13 bases left in between. The CDR3 loop reads CASSLGPSGQNTEAFF. In nucleotides, the CDR3 is TGTGCCAGCAGCTTAGGTCCTTCAGGGCAGAACACTGAAGCTTTCTTT.

This clone occurred a few times. This chain joins TRBV10-3 and TRBJ1-1; D perhaps matches TRBD1 (5 bases). V was trimmed by 3 bases and J by 6 bases, leaving 11 bases between them. The CDR3 extends over 13 amino acids. From germline, CDR1 is ENHRY and CDR2 SYGVKD. This chain's CDR3 is CAISDGGFAEAFF. CDR3 coding DNA: TGTGCCATCAGTGACGGGGGTTTCGCTGAAGCTTTCTTT.

This clone showed up just once. This chain links TRBV6-5 with TRBJ2-2, with 10 bases identical to TRBD2. The CDR3 has 15 amino acids. The V segment lost 8 bases and the J segment 7 bases; nucleotides outside the gene matches: 10. From germline, CDR1 is MNHEY and CDR2 SVGAGI. CDR3 protein: CASGGLATMGGELFF. The CDR3 nucleotides are TGTGCCAGCGGGGGACTAGCGACAATGGGCGGGGAGCTGTTTTTT.

This rearrangement joins TRBV21-1 to TRBJ2-7; TRBD1, the D gene given by the table, was not confirmed from the DNA. TRBV21-1 represents a pseudogene. The CDR3 runs to 15 residues. CDR3 DNA: TGTGCCAGCAGCAAAGGGCAGGGGGCCTCCTACGAGCAGTACTTC. It specifies CASSKGQGASYEQYF.

This chain connects TRBV5-1 to TRBJ1-5, with 7 bases matching TRBD1. Germline V CDR1 and CDR2: SGHRS, YFSETQ. This CDR3 region has 15 residues. V dropped 0 bases and J dropped 6; count of bases not matched to a gene: 6. The CDR3 nucleotides are TGCGCCAGCAGCTTGGCAGGGGGTTTCGGTCAGCCCCAGCATTTT. Translating it yields CASSLAGGFGQPQHF.

V and J are TRBV19 and TRBJ2-1; 7 bases fit TRBD2. CDR1 and CDR2 (germline): LNHDA, SQIVND (reference sequence). Trimming took 4 bases from V and 4 from J; bases not matched to a gene: 7. This CDR3 spans 15 amino acids. CDR3 sequence reads: CASSRERGGYNEQFF. The CDR3 bases are TGTGCCAGTAGTAGGGAGCGGGGAGGGTACAATGAGCAGTTCTTC.

The chain has TRBV9 and TRBJ1-1, with 7 bases aligning to TRBD1. This CDR3 region has 13 residues. J gave up 3 bases and V 3 bases, and 2 bases lay outside the gene matches. Germline V CDR1 and CDR2: SGDLS, YYNGEE. In DNA form, the CDR3 reads TGTGCCAGCAGCGGAACAGGGGACACTGAAGCTTTCTTT. It yields the protein CASSGTGDTEAFF.

This sequence joins TRBV19 and TRBJ2-1, with D perhaps TRBD2 (6 bases). Germline values: CDR1 LNHDA, CDR2 SQIVND (reference sequence). This CDR3 spans 13 amino acids. The V end was cut by 5 bases, the J end by 8 bases, with 13 bases between. CDR3 DNA: TGTGCCAGTAGTCCCCGCCCGGGGGATGAGCAGTTCTTC. Translation: CASSPRPGDEQFF.